This section outlines one T cell receptor (beta chain) sequence together with its context. The antigen is undetermined. These data come from a study of Tregs in tolerant kidney transplant recipients. Broader study findings: The small number of patients limits these findings pending further validation. Biological reproducibility was not directly addressed in this study. Expanding Tregs on activated donor B cells appeared to best identify donor-specific TCRbeta clones.

Unstimulated Tregs (CD4+CD25+CD127-) and CD4+CD25- non-Tregs were sorted from PBMCs. Profiling relied on immunoSEQ multiplex PCR, and the TCRdb table lists in-frame clones only, not all of them. Of 200,000 to 300,000 clones detected, about four fifths appear once; the ten largest clones hold around 0.61%. This CDR3 is 14 amino acids long. Between the trimmed V and J ends, which lost 4 bases and 4 bases, there was a span of 12 bases. CDR1 and CDR2 (germline): SGHRS, YFSETQ. This receptor was obtained from a human donor in good health. Sequenced: CD4+ T cells from blood. The chain combines TRBV5-1 with TRBJ1-5, with a tentative D call TRBD1 (6 bases). The CDR3 here is CASSQDTGNQPQHF. CDR3 DNA: TGCGCCAGCAGCCAAGACACAGGGAATCAGCCCCAGCATTTT.